The rows below give T cell receptor beta chains drawn from one sample of a study of T cells in localized non-small cell lung cancer. Data came from immunoSEQ multiplex PCR; TCRdb stores just in-frame clones and leaves some out. The sample records 70,000 to 75,000 clones, roughly 80% being singletons. Specimen: peripheral blood, collected before any cancer treatment. These receptors were collected from a female donor at least 60 years old with stage I lung adenocarcinoma. The CDR3 runs from the conserved cysteine through the conserved F or W. The order of the fields is clone size, J gene, CDR3 length, V gene, D gene, CDR3 protein, CDR3 DNA. A D gene is named only where the DNA matches it firmly. Not all rows give a size; the values are once, few, many and, for expanded clones, a class.

NA	TRBJ2-3	16	TRBV5-4	TRBD1	CASSSGQGASTDTQYF	TGTGCCAGCAGCTCCGGACAGGGGGCCAGCACAGATACGCAGTATTTT
NA	TRBJ2-2	16	TRBV14	NA	CASSRFGAGTTGELFF	TGTGCCAGCAGCCGCTTCGGTGCGGGAACCACCGGGGAGCTGTTTTTT
NA	TRBJ2-5	14	TRBV4-3	TRBD2	CASSPGLAGETQYF	TGCGCCAGCAGCCCGGGACTAGCTGGGGAGACCCAGTACTTC
few	TRBJ2-7	17	TRBV18	NA	CASSPPYPREYIYEQYF	TGTGCCAGCTCACCACCATACCCCCGGGAGTATATATACGAGCAGTACTTC
NA	TRBJ1-3	16	TRBV9	TRBD1	CASSVESTGAGNTIYF	TGTGCCAGCAGCGTAGAATCAACAGGGGCTGGAAACACCATATATTTT
NA	TRBJ2-7	12	TRBV6-1	TRBD1	CASWTGGYEQYF	TGTGCCAGTTGGACAGGGGGCTACGAGCAGTACTTC
NA	TRBJ1-2	15	TRBV19	NA	CASSIGGIVGYGYTF	TGTGCCAGTAGTATAGGGGGGATAGTAGGCTATGGCTACACCTTC
NA	TRBJ1-4	14	TRBV6-1	NA	CASSGLGALEKLFF	TGTGCCAGCAGTGGGTTGGGGGCGCTTGAAAAACTGTTTTTT
NA	TRBJ2-3	15	TRBV25-1	TRBD1	CASSPGQGRTDTQYF	TGTGCCAGCAGTCCGGGACAGGGGCGCACAGATACGCAGTATTTT
NA	TRBJ2-7	12	TRBV7-2	NA	CASSPSGGEQYF	TGTGCCAGCAGTCCTTCAGGAGGCGAGCAGTACTTC
NA	TRBJ2-1	18	TRBV9	TRBD2	CASSPPGLAVGSGNEQFF	TGTGCCAGCAGCCCACCGGGACTAGCGGTAGGTTCAGGCAATGAGCAGTTCTTC
NA	TRBJ2-3	17	TRBV7-9	NA	CASSRPSPGLSTDTQYF	TGTGCCAGCAGTCGTCCCTCGCCAGGGCTGAGCACAGATACGCAGTATTTT